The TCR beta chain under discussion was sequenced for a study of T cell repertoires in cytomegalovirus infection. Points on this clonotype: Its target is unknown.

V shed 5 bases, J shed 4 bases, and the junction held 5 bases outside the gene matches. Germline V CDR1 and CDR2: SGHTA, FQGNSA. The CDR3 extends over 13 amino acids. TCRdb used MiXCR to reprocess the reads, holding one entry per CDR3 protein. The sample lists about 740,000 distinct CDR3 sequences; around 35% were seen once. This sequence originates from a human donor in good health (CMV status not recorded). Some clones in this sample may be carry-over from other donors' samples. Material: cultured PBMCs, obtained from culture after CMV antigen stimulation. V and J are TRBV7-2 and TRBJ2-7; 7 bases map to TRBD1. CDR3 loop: CASSDRAKYEQYF. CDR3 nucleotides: TGTGCCAGCAGCGACAGGGCCAAGTACGAGCAGTACTTC.